This T cell receptor beta chain was recorded in a study of spatial heterogeneity in lung cancer. CDR3 length: 21 residues. V shed 2 bases, J shed 4 bases, and the junction held 24 bases outside the gene matches. Germline V gene sequence: CDR1 SGHRS, CDR2 YFSETQ. This clonotype was recorded a few times. What it binds is not known. Time point described: sample taken at primary tumor resection. More than 70 TRACERx patients with early, untreated non-small cell lung cancer donated samples. Researchers sequenced whole RNA taken from tumor, nontumor lung or frozen PBMC without sorting. Via MiXCR, TCRdb re-called the 5' RACE reads, giving one row per CDR3 protein. The repertoire has some 25,000 distinct CDR3 sequences, approximately 6.5% of them found once; the top ten carry around 26%. Points from the study as a whole: Tracking of tumor mutation counts was seen in expanded intratumoral alpha and beta TCR counts.

The sequencing here drew on lung tumor tissue, taken at surgery. V and J are TRBV5-1 and TRBJ2-3, with 8 bases fitting TRBD1. This TCR came from a male donor with early-stage non-small cell lung cancer. This chain's CDR3 is CASSLEEFGTGLRSRADTQYF. The CDR3, as DNA: TGCGCCAGCAGCTTAGAGGAATTCGGGACAGGTTTAAGAAGTCGCGCAGATACGCAGTATTTT.